This T cell receptor (beta chain) was captured in a study of T cells in localized non-small cell lung cancer. This clone was recorded only once. The antigen remains undetermined. Some clones are missing from TCRdb's copy, which holds only in-frame ones; the method was immunoSEQ multiplex PCR. The table lists roughly 90,000 clones, approximately 91% of them singletons, with over 4% in the top ten. The study, taken as a whole, reports: The study detected a median around 57 of the top 100 tumor clones in adjacent lung. Uninvolved adjacent lung showed higher T cell clonality than tumor. Longer overall survival associated with higher blood T cell density; shorter survival with higher adjacent-lung clonality. Sequencing was limited to one tumor region, leaving the possibility of heterogeneity open.

Germline-derived CDR1 and CDR2 are SGHNT and YENEEA. V lost 4 bases and J lost 1; bases outside the gene matches: 4. The CDR3 length is 16 residues. The clonotype was recovered from a woman aged 40-75 years with stage II squamous cell lung carcinoma. Sequences were derived from PBMCs, sampled before any cancer treatment. The V gene is TRBV11-3, the J gene TRBJ2-1; 10 bases agree with TRBD2. The CDR3 DNA follows: TGTGCCAGCAGCTCCTCTAGCGGGAGTTCCTACAATGAGCAGTTCTTC. This sequence encodes CASSSSSGSSYNEQFF.